This T cell receptor beta chain was retrieved from a study of shared clonotypes between healthy human individuals. Study in general: CD4 naive and CD4 memory each took three plates per donor, while CD8 naive took two and CD8 memory one.

Over several immunoSEQ plates, each subset's genomic DNA was distributed in even portions. TCRdb's table, derived via immunoSEQ multiplex PCR, lists solely in-frame clones and lacks some. Of millions of clones in the sample, 90% to 95% are singletons; the top ten hold 0.11% to 0.15%. Germline V gene sequence: CDR1 SGHVS, CDR2 FQNEAQ. The CDR3 has 15 residues. The ends were cut back, 4 bases at V and 0 bases at J, with 13 bases in the middle. To note about this clone: At the DNA level, this CDR3 is encoded by other sequences in the same sample as well.

Input material: naive CD4+ T cells sorted from blood. This sample's subset: CD45RA+ positively selected. The sequence derives from a young man in good health. The chain employs TRBV7-8 and TRBJ2-7, with D perhaps TRBD2 (6 bases). DNA for the CDR3: TGTGCCAGCAGCTCAGCCGGGACTGGCTCCTACGAGCAGTACTTC. It specifies CASSSAGTGSYEQYF.